These T cell receptor beta chains were read from a single sample in a study of radiation and T cells in renal cell carcinoma. Here immunoSEQ multiplex PCR was the method, and the copy in TCRdb shows in-frame clones only, minus some. The repertoire consists of about 88,000 clones, with 65% to 90% occurring once and the leading ten covering 7% to 9%. The source material was blood, sampled from a patient whose treatment included radiotherapy and nephrectomy. The receptors here all came from a man aged 45-65 years with renal cell carcinoma. Both conserved end residues are part of each CDR3. Each record gives: V gene, D gene, clone size, J gene, CDR3 DNA, CDR3 protein. D genes are given only for firm matches. Clone size is not always given. Where it is, it says once, few, many or a class for expanded clones.

V: TRBV5-1; D: NA; size: NA; J: TRBJ1-5; DNA: TGCGCCAGCAGCTTGGATGCAGGCTCAGGGCCCCAGCATTTT; CDR3: CASSLDAGSGPQHF
V: TRBV18; D: NA; size: NA; J: TRBJ1-5; DNA: TGTGCCAGCTCACCATCAGGCAATCAGCCCCAGCATTTT; CDR3: CASSPSGNQPQHF
V: TRBV5-6; D: TRBD1; size: few; J: TRBJ2-1; DNA: TGTGCCAGCAACCCCGGGACAGTCTACAATGAGCAGTTCTTC; CDR3: CASNPGTVYNEQFF
V: TRBV5-1; D: NA; size: NA; J: TRBJ2-3; DNA: TGCGCCAGCAGCTCCTCCCCGGTGAGTGCCGATACGCAGTATTTT; CDR3: CASSSSPVSADTQYF
V: TRBV7-2; D: NA; size: once; J: TRBJ2-3; DNA: TGTGCCAGCAGCTTGAACGGGGGTAGCACAGATACGCAGTATTTT; CDR3: CASSLNGGSTDTQYF
V: TRBV4-1; D: TRBD1; size: NA; J: TRBJ2-1; DNA: TGCGCCAGCAGCCAAGGGACAGGGGAGAATGAGCAGTTCTTC; CDR3: CASSQGTGENEQFF
V: TRBV11-2; D: NA; size: NA; J: TRBJ2-1; DNA: TGTGCCAGCAGTAAGGGGGGATCCTCCTACAATGAGCAGTTCTTC; CDR3: CASSKGGSSYNEQFF
V: TRBV27; D: NA; size: NA; J: TRBJ1-1; DNA: TGTGCCAGCAGTTTCGCCGGGGGAAGAGCTTTCTTT; CDR3: CASSFAGGRAFF
V: TRBV7-5; D: NA; size: once; J: TRBJ2-4; DNA: TGTGCCAGAAGCCCCAGACAGGGTGCCAAAAACATTCAGTACTTC; CDR3: CARSPRQGAKNIQYF
V: TRBV28; D: NA; size: NA; J: TRBJ1-1; DNA: TGTGCCACTCGCCCCGGCGCGAGTTTGAACACTGAAGCTTTCTTT; CDR3: CATRPGASLNTEAFF
V: TRBV19; D: TRBD2; size: NA; J: TRBJ2-1; DNA: TGTGCCAGTAGTATATCCTCTAGCGGGAGCCCCTACAATGAGCAGTTCTTC; CDR3: CASSISSSGSPYNEQFF
V: TRBV19; D: NA; size: NA; J: TRBJ1-1; DNA: TGTGCCAGTAGTATCGGTACAAGCCAAGAAGCTTTCTTT; CDR3: CASSIGTSQEAFF
V: TRBV6-6; D: TRBD1; size: NA; J: TRBJ1-4; DNA: TGTGCCAGCAGGGCAACAGGGGGTAATGAAAAACTGTTTTTT; CDR3: CASRATGGNEKLFF
V: TRBV28; D: NA; size: NA; J: TRBJ2-5; DNA: TGTGCCAGCAGTTTAGAACAGCAAGAGACCCAGTACTTC; CDR3: CASSLEQQETQYF
V: TRBV5-6; D: TRBD2; size: NA; J: TRBJ2-7; DNA: TGTGCCAGCAGTTTAGCGGGAGTCAACTACGAGCAGTACTTC; CDR3: CASSLAGVNYEQYF
V: TRBV18; D: TRBD2; size: once; J: TRBJ2-3; DNA: TGTGCCAGCTCACGGGCTAGCGGTCGCAACACAGATACGCAGTATTTT; CDR3: CASSRASGRNTDTQYF
V: TRBV2; D: NA; size: NA; J: TRBJ1-5; DNA: TGTGCCAGCAAAGAAGTCAGAAATCAGCCCCAGCATTTT; CDR3: CASKEVRNQPQHF
V: TRBV4-2; D: NA; size: once; J: TRBJ1-1; DNA: TGTGCCAGCAGCGAAGTCACGAGCACTGAAGCTTTCTTT; CDR3: CASSEVTSTEAFF
V: TRBV12-5; D: NA; size: NA; J: TRBJ1-1; DNA: TGTGCTAGTGGTTTCACGAACACTGAAGCTTTCTTT; CDR3: CASGFTNTEAFF
V: TRBV7-8; D: NA; size: NA; J: TRBJ2-1; DNA: TGTGCCAGCAGCTCCGGTGTTGCAGGATACAATGAGCAGTTCTTC; CDR3: CASSSGVAGYNEQFF
V: TRBV27; D: NA; size: NA; J: TRBJ2-7; DNA: TGTGCCAGCAGTTCAATTCGGTCCCGACTGACCCTCTACGAGCAGTACTTC; CDR3: CASSSIRSRLTLYEQYF
V: TRBV6-6; D: NA; size: few; J: TRBJ1-1; DNA: TGTGCCAGCAGTTACCCGCAGGACACTGAAGCTTTCTTT; CDR3: CASSYPQDTEAFF
V: TRBV5-1; D: NA; size: NA; J: TRBJ1-1; DNA: TGCGCCAGCAGTTATAAGGGGCTGAACACTGAAGCTTTCTTT; CDR3: CASSYKGLNTEAFF
V: TRBV5-1; D: NA; size: few; J: TRBJ1-3; DNA: TGCGCCAGCAGCTGGCGCGGAAGCTCTGGAAACACCATATATTTT; CDR3: CASSWRGSSGNTIYF
V: TRBV28; D: NA; size: NA; J: TRBJ1-3; DNA: TGTGCCAGCAGTCCCTCCGCGGCTTCTGGAAACACCATATATTTT; CDR3: CASSPSAASGNTIYF
V: TRBV7-2; D: NA; size: NA; J: TRBJ2-5; DNA: TGTGCCAGCAGCTTAGACGGGGGTAGAGAGACCCAGTACTTC; CDR3: CASSLDGGRETQYF
V: TRBV5-1; D: TRBD2; size: NA; J: TRBJ2-1; DNA: TGCGCCAGCAGCTACTCGCGGGAGCGCGACAATGAGCAGTTCTTC; CDR3: CASSYSRERDNEQFF
V: TRBV6-1; D: TRBD1; size: NA; J: TRBJ1-1; DNA: TGTGCCAGCAGTGAAGCGCTTCGTAGGACAGGGGGTGAAGCTTTCTTT; CDR3: CASSEALRRTGGEAFF
V: TRBV6-4; D: TRBD2; size: NA; J: TRBJ2-3; DNA: TGTGCCAGCAGTGACTCTAGCGGGGGGGCAGATACGCAGTATTTT; CDR3: CASSDSSGGADTQYF
V: TRBV10-3; D: TRBD1; size: NA; J: TRBJ1-1; DNA: TGTGCCATCACTCCCGGGACAGGGGCGAACACTGAAGCTTTCTTT; CDR3: CAITPGTGANTEAFF
V: TRBV6-6; D: NA; size: NA; J: TRBJ2-7; DNA: TGTGCCAGCAGTTACCCCCGGGACTGGGGTAATGAGCAGTACTTC; CDR3: CASSYPRDWGNEQYF
V: TRBV28; D: NA; size: NA; J: TRBJ2-2; DNA: TGTGCCATCCAGGGCGAGGTCAACACCGGGGAGCTGTTTTTT; CDR3: CAIQGEVNTGELFF
V: TRBV5-1; D: TRBD2; size: NA; J: TRBJ2-1; DNA: TGCGCCAGCAGCTTGAGCCTAGCGGGAGTGGAGGTGTTCTTC; CDR3: CASSLSLAGVEVFF
V: TRBV6-1; D: TRBD1; size: NA; J: TRBJ2-7; DNA: TGTGCCAGCAGTGACTCAGGGGGCCCCTACGAGCAGTACTTC; CDR3: CASSDSGGPYEQYF
V: TRBV11-3; D: NA; size: NA; J: TRBJ1-1; DNA: TGTGCCAGCAGCCCCCGGACGGTACCGAACACTGAAGCTTTCTTT; CDR3: CASSPRTVPNTEAFF
V: TRBV28; D: NA; size: NA; J: TRBJ1-1; DNA: TGTGCCAGCAGTTTGGAGGACAGAGTCTACACTGAAGCTTTCTTT; CDR3: CASSLEDRVYTEAFF
V: TRBV19; D: TRBD1; size: NA; J: TRBJ2-3; DNA: TGTGCCAGTAGTATACAGGGGGCGGGAGATACGCAGTATTTT; CDR3: CASSIQGAGDTQYF
V: TRBV10-3; D: NA; size: NA; J: TRBJ2-2; DNA: TGTGCCATCAGTGAGTCGGGACCCGTGGCCGGGGAGCTGTTTTTT; CDR3: CAISESGPVAGELFF
V: TRBV5-1; D: NA; size: NA; J: TRBJ1-1; DNA: TGCGCCAGCAGCCCAAGCAGGGCGAACACTGAAGCTTTCTTT; CDR3: CASSPSRANTEAFF
V: TRBV6-1; D: NA; size: NA; J: TRBJ1-6; DNA: TGTGCCAGCACCCCCTGGGACGGGTCTATGGGAGCCCTCCACTTT; CDR3: CASTPWDGSMGALHF
V: TRBV5-1; D: NA; size: once; J: TRBJ2-5; DNA: TGCGCCAGCAGCTTGGCCCTAGACGGAGAGACCCAGTACTTC; CDR3: CASSLALDGETQYF
V: TRBV19; D: NA; size: NA; J: TRBJ1-2; DNA: TGTGCCAGTAGTCTGGACAGTTCGCCCGGCTACACCTTC; CDR3: CASSLDSSPGYTF
V: TRBV4-1; D: NA; size: NA; J: TRBJ2-7; DNA: TGCGCCAGCAGCCAAAGGGACATCAACAACGAGCAGTACTTC; CDR3: CASSQRDINNEQYF
V: TRBV19; D: TRBD2; size: once; J: TRBJ2-5; DNA: TGTGCCAGCAAACTAGCGACGGGGCAAGAGACCCAGTACTTC; CDR3: CASKLATGQETQYF
V: TRBV7-9; D: NA; size: few; J: TRBJ1-6; DNA: TGTGCCAGCAGCGCCCTGGCCACGGCCGAGGCCTCGGGTCCCCTCCACTTT; CDR3: CASSALATAEASGPLHF
V: TRBV2; D: TRBD2; size: NA; J: TRBJ2-1; DNA: TGTGCCAGCAGTGAAGCGCTAGGACTAGCGGTAGGACTCGGGCAGTTCTTC; CDR3: CASSEALGLAVGLGQFF
V: TRBV18; D: NA; size: NA; J: TRBJ1-1; DNA: TGTGCCAGCTCACCAGTGGGGGTGAACACTGAAGCTTTCTTT; CDR3: CASSPVGVNTEAFF
V: TRBV18; D: NA; size: NA; J: TRBJ1-3; DNA: TGTGCCAGCTCCCTCGACGGGGGAGGAAACACCATATATTTT; CDR3: CASSLDGGGNTIYF
V: TRBV28; D: NA; size: NA; J: TRBJ2-5; DNA: TGTGCCAGCAGTTTTGGGGCAGACGAGACCCAGTACTTC; CDR3: CASSFGADETQYF
V: TRBV30; D: NA; size: NA; J: TRBJ1-6; DNA: TGTGCCTGGAGTTCCCTGGGGGCCAGGGGCCCTAATTCACCCCTCCACTTT; CDR3: CAWSSLGARGPNSPLHF
V: TRBV29-1; D: NA; size: NA; J: TRBJ2-3; DNA: TGCAGCGTTGAGGGACCTAGCACAGATACGCAGTATTTT; CDR3: CSVEGPSTDTQYF
V: TRBV7-2; D: TRBD1; size: NA; J: TRBJ1-2; DNA: TGTGCCAGCAGCTCCCAAGGACAGGCTCAGGGCTACACCTTC; CDR3: CASSSQGQAQGYTF
V: TRBV6-5; D: NA; size: NA; J: TRBJ1-2; DNA: TGTGCCATCAGGGATTTCCAATATGGCTACACCTTC; CDR3: CAIRDFQYGYTF
V: TRBV7-9; D: NA; size: NA; J: TRBJ2-1; DNA: TGTGCCAGCAGCCGTAGGGGTGAGCAGTTCTTC; CDR3: CASSRRGEQFF
V: TRBV6-6; D: TRBD1; size: NA; J: TRBJ1-1; DNA: TGTGCCAGCAGTCTAACAGGGGGCGGCTACACTGAAGCTTTCTTT; CDR3: CASSLTGGGYTEAFF
V: TRBV28; D: NA; size: NA; J: TRBJ2-1; DNA: TGTGCCAGCAGACAGGGGAGGGGGAGCTCCTACAATGAGCAGTTCTTC; CDR3: CASRQGRGSSYNEQFF
V: TRBV21-1; D: NA; size: NA; J: TRBJ2-1; DNA: TGTGCCAGCAAGAGCAGCTCCTACAATGAGCAGTTCTTC; CDR3: CASKSSSYNEQFF